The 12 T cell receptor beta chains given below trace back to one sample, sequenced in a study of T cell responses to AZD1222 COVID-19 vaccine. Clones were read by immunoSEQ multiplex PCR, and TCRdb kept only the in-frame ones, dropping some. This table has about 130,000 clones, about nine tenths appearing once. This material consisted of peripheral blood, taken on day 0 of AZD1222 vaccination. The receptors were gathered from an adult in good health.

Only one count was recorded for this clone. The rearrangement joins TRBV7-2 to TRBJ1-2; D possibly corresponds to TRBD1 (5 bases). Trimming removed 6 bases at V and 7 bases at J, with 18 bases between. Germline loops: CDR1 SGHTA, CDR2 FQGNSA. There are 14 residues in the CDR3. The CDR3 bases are TGTGCCAGCAGTTCCGGGGCCAAGTTGGGTGGCTACACCTTC. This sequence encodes CASSSGAKLGGYTF. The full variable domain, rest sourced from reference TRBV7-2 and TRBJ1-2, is GAGVSQSPSNKVTEKGKDVELRCDPISGHTALYWYRQSLGQGLEFLIYFQGNSAPDKSGLPSDRFSAERTGGSVSTLTIQRTQQEDSAVYLCASSSGAKLGGYTFGSGTRLTVV.

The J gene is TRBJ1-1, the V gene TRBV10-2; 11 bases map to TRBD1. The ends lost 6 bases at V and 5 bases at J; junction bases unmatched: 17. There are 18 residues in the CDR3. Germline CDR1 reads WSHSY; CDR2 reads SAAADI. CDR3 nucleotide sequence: TGCGCCAGCAGGAGTGGTTTGGGACAGGGGGTAGGAGGGACTGAAGCTTTCTTT. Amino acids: CASRSGLGQGVGGTEAFF.

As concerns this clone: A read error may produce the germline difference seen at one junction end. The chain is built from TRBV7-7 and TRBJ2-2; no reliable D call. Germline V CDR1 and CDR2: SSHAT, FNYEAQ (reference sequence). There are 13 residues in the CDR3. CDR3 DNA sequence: TGTGCTAGCAGCCCACGGGTGGCCGGGGAGCTGTTTTTT. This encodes CASSPRVAGELFF.

The CDR3 bases are TGTGCCAGCAGGGGGGCAGGGAGGCATGGCTACACCTTC. It translates to CASRGAGRHGYTF. The chain links TRBV6-4 to TRBJ1-2; D is possibly TRBD1 (6 bases). The CDR3 sequence is 13 residues long. V lost 6 bases and J lost 6, with 14 bases in between. Germline lookup yields CDR1 MRHNA and CDR2 SNTAGT.

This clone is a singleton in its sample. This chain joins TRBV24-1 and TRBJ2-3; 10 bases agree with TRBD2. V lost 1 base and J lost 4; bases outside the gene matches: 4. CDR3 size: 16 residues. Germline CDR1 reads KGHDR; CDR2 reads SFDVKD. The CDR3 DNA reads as TGTGCCACCAGTGATTTCTCGCTAGCGGGGGCAGATACGCAGTATTTT. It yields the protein CATSDFSLAGADTQYF.

DNA of the CDR3: TGTGCCAGCTCTTATTCCCGTGAGGGCGAGCAGTACTTC. It codes for CASSYSREGEQYF. The V gene is TRBV18, the J gene TRBJ2-7; possible D gene TRBD2, 5 bases. Germline-derived CDR1 and CDR2 are KGHSH and LQKENI. V lost 6 bases and J lost 6, with 15 bases in between. The CDR3 totals 13 residues.

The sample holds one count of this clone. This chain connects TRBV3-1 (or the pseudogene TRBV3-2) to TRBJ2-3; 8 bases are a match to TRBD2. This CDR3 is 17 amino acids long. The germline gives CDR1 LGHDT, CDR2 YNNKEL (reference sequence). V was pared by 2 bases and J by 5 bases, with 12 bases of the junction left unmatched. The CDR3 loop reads CASSQRTSGISKDTQYF. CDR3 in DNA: TGTGCCAGCAGCCAAAGAACTAGCGGTATTTCGAAAGATACGCAGTATTTT.

Here the CDR3 reads CATSRDGWLEQYF. The CDR3 DNA reads as TGTGCCACCTCCCGGGACGGATGGCTCGAGCAGTACTTC. The chain is built from TRBV2 and TRBJ2-7, with D perhaps being TRBD1 or TRBD2 (5 bases each). Germline V CDR1 and CDR2: SNHLY, FYNNEI. Trimming removed 10 bases from V and 6 bases from J, with 19 bases in between. This CDR3 comprises 13 residues.

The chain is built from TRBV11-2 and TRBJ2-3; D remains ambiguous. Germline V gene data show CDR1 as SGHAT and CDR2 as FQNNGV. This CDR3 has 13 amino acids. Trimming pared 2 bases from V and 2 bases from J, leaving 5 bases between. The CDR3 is CASSLQATDTQYF. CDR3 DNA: TGTGCCAGCAGCTTACAGGCCACAGATACGCAGTATTTT.

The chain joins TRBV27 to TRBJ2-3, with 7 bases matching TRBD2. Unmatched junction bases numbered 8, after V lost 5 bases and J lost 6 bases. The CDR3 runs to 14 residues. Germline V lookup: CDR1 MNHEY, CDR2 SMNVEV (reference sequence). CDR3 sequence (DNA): TGTGCCAGCAGTACCCCGGGACTAAGGGATACGCAGTATTTT. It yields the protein CASSTPGLRDTQYF.

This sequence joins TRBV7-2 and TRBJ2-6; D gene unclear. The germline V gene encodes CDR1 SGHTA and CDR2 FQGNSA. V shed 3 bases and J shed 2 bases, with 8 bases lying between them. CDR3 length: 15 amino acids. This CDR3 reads CASSFILTGANVLTF. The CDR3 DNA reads TGTGCCAGCAGCTTCATATTAACTGGGGCCAACGTCCTGACTTTC. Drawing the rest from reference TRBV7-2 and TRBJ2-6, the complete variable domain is GAGVSQSPSNKVTEKGKDVELRCDPISGHTALYWYRQSLGQGLEFLIYFQGNSAPDKSGLPSDRFSAERTGGSVSTLTIQRTQQEDSAVYLCASSFILTGANVLTFGAGSRLTVL.

The CDR3 is CASSAGTVSEQYF. CDR3 sequence (DNA): TGCGCCAGCAGTGCCGGGACAGTTTCCGAGCAGTACTTC. The genes are TRBV10-1 and TRBJ2-7; 7 nucleotides align to TRBD1. CDR1 is WNHNN and CDR2 is SYGVQD in the germline V gene (reference sequence). The CDR3 has 13 amino acids. The junction had 6 bases not matched to a gene; V was cut back by 4 bases and J by 6 bases.